This T cell receptor beta chain was sequenced for a study of CD8 T cells in ankylosing spondylitis. Trimming left V 5 bases short and J 0 bases short, with 5 bases between. This CDR3 is 13 amino acids long. CDR1 SQVTM and CDR2 ANQGSEA come from the germline V gene. Study-wide results and limits: A TCR beta motif made of 7 to 9 highly homologous variants seemed typical of ankylosing spondylitis blood.

For this clonotype: Its specificity is unknown.

In TCRdb, the 5' RACE reads were re-called with MiXCR into one record per CDR3 protein. The table has 250,000 to 350,000 distinct CDR3 sequences, around 7.6% seen once. The clonotype was recovered from a male donor with ankylosing spondylitis. The material sequenced was blood, either unsorted or a sorted T cell fraction (not recorded which). The genes are TRBV29-1 and TRBJ2-6; unclear D gene. In DNA, the CDR3 is TGCAGCGTTAAAAGCTCTGGGGCCAACGTCCTGACTTTC. This encodes CSVKSSGANVLTF.